A selection of T cell receptor beta chains follows, all from one sample in a study of shared clonotypes between healthy human individuals. Produced via immunoSEQ multiplex PCR; TCRdb's table is partial and in-frame only. The repertoire includes 800,000 to 950,000 clones, 96% of them detected once, and about 0.25% sits in the top ten. The sequencing input was naive CD8+ T cells sorted from blood. The receptors derive from a man under 40 in good health. CDR3s include the opening cysteine and the closing phenylalanine or tryptophan. The D gene is left open where the match is weak. Clone sizes are given selectively: once, few, many, or a class where the clone is expanded.

j_call,d_call,clone_size,v_call,cdr3_aa,cdr3_nt
TRBJ1-1,TRBD1,-,TRBV5-1,CASSVEQGQNTEAFF,TGCGCCAGCAGCGTGGAACAGGGGCAGAACACTGAAGCTTTCTTT
TRBJ1-2,-,-,TRBV27,CASSYLRGSYGYTF,TGTGCCAGCAGTTATTTAAGGGGGAGCTATGGCTACACCTTC
TRBJ2-7,-,-,TRBV7-3,CASSPRGQYEQYF,TGTGCCAGCAGCCCGCGAGGACAGTACGAGCAGTACTTC
TRBJ2-7,-,-,TRBV7-2,CASSRPGSSYEQYF,TGTGCCAGCAGCCGACCGGGCAGCTCCTACGAGCAGTACTTC
TRBJ2-7,-,-,TRBV19,CASSTRTGGYEQYF,TGTGCCAGTAGTACCCGGACTGGGGGCTACGAGCAGTACTTC
TRBJ2-1,-,-,TRBV27,CASSKRGSYNEQFF,TGTGCCAGCAGTAAGAGGGGATCCTACAATGAGCAGTTCTTC
TRBJ2-3,-,-,TRBV13,CASSQYGGSWSRTDTQYF,TGTGCCAGCAGCCAATATGGCGGGTCATGGTCACGCACAGATACGCAGTATTTT
TRBJ2-1,TRBD1,-,TRBV10-1,CASSDHRDSSYNEQFF,TGCGCCAGCAGTGATCACCGGGACAGTTCCTACAATGAGCAGTTCTTC
TRBJ2-7,-,-,TRBV2,CAILRLDLREQYF,TGTGCCATCCTGCGACTAGATTTACGCGAGCAGTACTTC
TRBJ2-7,-,-,TRBV5-8,CASSFSGIPYEQYF,TGTGCCAGCAGCTTCTCGGGCATCCCCTACGAGCAGTACTTC
TRBJ1-3,-,-,TRBV2,CASNPWSRAGNTIYF,TGTGCCAGCAATCCCTGGTCCAGGGCTGGAAACACCATATATTTT
TRBJ2-7,TRBD1,-,TRBV5-6,CASTFGTGPYEQYF,TGTGCCAGCACGTTCGGGACAGGCCCCTACGAGCAGTACTTC
TRBJ2-7,-,-,TRBV5-1,CASSLGHTEREQYF,TGCGCCAGCAGCCTGGGACACACCGAGAGGGAGCAGTACTTC
TRBJ2-7,TRBD2,-,TRBV9,CASSVGRGRAADEQYF,TGTGCCAGCAGCGTAGGGCGTGGGAGGGCCGCCGACGAGCAGTACTTC
TRBJ1-1,-,-,TRBV7-3,CASSLDPLATAFF,TGTGCCAGCAGCTTAGACCCCCTCGCGACAGCTTTCTTT
TRBJ1-1,-,-,TRBV6-1,CASRIGSTAPEAFF,TGTGCCAGCAGAATCGGGAGCACGGCCCCTGAAGCTTTCTTT
TRBJ2-1,TRBD2,-,TRBV7-8,CASSLPLGLAGGNEQFF,TGTGCCAGCAGCCTCCCCCTTGGACTAGCGGGAGGAAATGAGCAGTTCTTC
TRBJ1-3,-,-,TRBV28,CASSLSGFGNTIYF,TGTGCCAGCAGTTTATCGGGATTCGGAAACACCATATATTTT
TRBJ1-3,-,-,TRBV11-2,CASSFGQGRDTIYF,TGTGCCAGCAGCTTCGGGCAGGGCAGAGACACCATATATTTT
TRBJ2-7,-,-,TRBV13,CASSLTSYGYEQYF,TGTGCCAGCAGCTTAACGTCTTACGGCTACGAGCAGTACTTC
TRBJ2-1,TRBD1,-,TRBV28,CASTIARDRDLHYNEQFF,TGTGCCAGCACCATCGCCCGGGACAGAGACTTACATTACAATGAGCAGTTCTTC
TRBJ2-3,TRBD2,once,TRBV7-8,CASSAAGVTDTQYF,TGTGCCAGCAGCGCAGCGGGAGTCACAGATACGCAGTATTTT
TRBJ1-3,-,-,TRBV7-9,CASSLVVSVSGNTIYF,TGTGCCAGCAGCTTAGTAGTTTCAGTCTCTGGAAACACCATATATTTT
TRBJ2-3,-,-,TRBV1,CTSSQGRLVMSTDTQYF,TGCACCAGCAGCCAAGGGAGACTAGTCATGAGCACAGATACGCAGTATTTT
TRBJ2-7,TRBD1,-,TRBV28,CASRTTGQGFYEQYF,TGTGCCAGCCGAACCACGGGACAGGGGTTTTACGAGCAGTACTTC
TRBJ2-4,TRBD1,-,TRBV29-1,CSEQGGYKNIQYF,TGCAGCGAACAGGGGGGATATAAAAACATTCAGTACTTC
TRBJ2-3,-,-,TRBV9,CASSAEWSAADTQYF,TGTGCCAGCAGCGCCGAATGGAGCGCAGCAGATACGCAGTATTTT
TRBJ2-7,-,-,TRBV27,CASGPQVPILSGEEAGTNEQYF,TGTGCCAGCGGCCCTCAGGTCCCGATACTGTCTGGGGAGGAGGCAGGAACAAACGAGCAGTACTTC
TRBJ1-1,-,-,TRBV19,CASTQQGSGTEAFF,TGTGCCAGTACCCAGCAGGGGTCGGGCACTGAAGCTTTCTTT
TRBJ2-7,TRBD1,-,TRBV9,CASSVGQDSYEQYF,TGTGCCAGCAGCGTGGGACAGGACTCCTACGAGCAGTACTTC
TRBJ2-6,TRBD1,-,TRBV5-4,CASSLWDSYSGANVLTF,TGTGCCAGCAGCTTGTGGGACAGCTACTCTGGGGCCAACGTCCTGACTTTC
TRBJ1-1,-,-,TRBV7-3,CASSLRPGARDTEAFF,TGTGCCAGCAGCTTACGGCCAGGGGCGAGGGACACTGAAGCTTTCTTT
TRBJ2-1,TRBD2,-,TRBV4-1,CASSQDTGTSGRDEQFF,TGCGCCAGCAGCCAAGACACCGGGACTAGCGGGAGGGATGAGCAGTTCTTC
TRBJ2-6,-,-,TRBV6-1,CASSLLGANVLTF,TGTGCCAGCAGCTTACTAGGGGCCAACGTCCTGACTTTC
TRBJ1-3,-,-,TRBV5-4,CASSYGNTIYF,TGTGCCAGCAGCTACGGAAACACCATATATTTT
TRBJ2-3,TRBD2,-,TRBV27,CASSPIPLAGVVDTQYF,TGTGCCAGCAGCCCTATCCCTCTAGCGGGAGTTGTAGATACGCAGTATTTT
TRBJ1-2,-,-,TRBV4-1,CASSQDQGRRSGYTF,TGCGCCAGCAGCCAAGATCAGGGCAGAAGAAGTGGCTACACCTTC
TRBJ2-1,TRBD2,-,TRBV18,CASSRSGRAGNEQFF,TGTGCCAGCTCTCGAAGCGGGAGGGCGGGCAATGAGCAGTTCTTC
TRBJ2-7,-,-,TRBV27,CASSSFLTRSYEQYF,TGTGCCAGCAGTTCCTTTTTGACTCGCTCGTACGAGCAGTACTTC
TRBJ2-7,-,-,TRBV2,CATSGARDEQYF,TGTGCCACCTCCGGGGCCAGGGACGAGCAGTACTTC
TRBJ2-7,-,-,TRBV7-9,CASSWTASPIEQYF,TGTGCCAGCAGCTGGACAGCCAGCCCTATAGAGCAGTACTTC
TRBJ1-1,-,-,TRBV7-6,CASSLVGGSGTEAFF,TGTGCCAGCAGCTTAGTCGGGGGTTCCGGCACTGAAGCTTTCTTT
TRBJ2-7,TRBD2,-,TRBV4-2,CASSQMREGPYEQYF,TGTGCCAGCAGCCAAATGAGGGAGGGCCCCTACGAGCAGTACTTC
TRBJ2-7,TRBD2,-,TRBV13,CASSSTSGPSYEQYF,TGTGCCAGCAGCTCGACTAGCGGGCCTTCCTACGAGCAGTACTTC
TRBJ2-5,TRBD1,-,TRBV7-9,CASSLLGTGGLFQETQYF,TGTGCCAGCAGCTTACTCGGGACAGGGGGCCTCTTTCAAGAGACCCAGTACTTC